This T cell receptor (beta chain) was obtained from a study of blood T cell repertoires in COVID-19. Study in general: Acute and convalescent COVID-19 specimens originated in the United States, Italy and Spain. In each case, the material was cDNA or gDNA derived from T cells, B-cell-depleted T cells, or PBMCs.

As originally analysed: Estimation of nucleated cell counts was performed using reference gene primer amplification. The table came from immunoSEQ multiplex PCR; TCRdb's copy has only in-frame clones and leaves some out. The DNA gave D and trimming, while V, J and clone size come from that table. This sample has about 130,000 clones, with about 92% found just once. Trimming left V 3 bases short and J 0 bases short, with 5 bases between. This CDR3 has 13 residues. Germline values: CDR1 SGHRS, CDR2 YFSETQ. The table lists this clone with a count of one. The clonotype originates from a man over 45 with active COVID-19. The sample was peripheral blood. This sequence joins TRBV5-1 and TRBJ2-3, with no clear D. Written as DNA, the CDR3 is TGCGCCAGCAGCTCCCCTAGCACAGATACGCAGTATTTT. Translation gives CASSSPSTDTQYF.